The clone carrying this T cell receptor (beta chain) was picked up a small number of times. The antigen is undetermined. Template switching with 5'RACE generated the TCR cDNA and added a universal primer site and UMIs. MiXCR, applied by TCRdb to the 5' RACE reads, yields one record per CDR3 protein. The repertoire holds 100,000 to 150,000 distinct CDR3 sequences, with almost 9% as singletons. This sample stems from a study of T cells after yellow fever vaccination. About the research overall: For low cell numbers, libraries were made with SMART-Seq v4 Ultra Low Input. Points from the study as a whole: A minor fraction of clonotypes spanned both CD4 and CD8 compartments. The secondary response was weaker, and its peak arrived faster, on day 5 versus 15.

Source: CD8+ T cells sorted from PBMCs, taken on the day of the yellow fever booster vaccination. The sequence derives from a man aged 18-30 years who received the YFV17D yellow fever vaccine.

CDR3 amino acids: CASSGLADYNEQFF. CDR3 sequence (DNA): TGTGCCAGCAGTGGGCTAGCGGACTACAATGAGCAGTTCTTC. The chain couples TRBV6-2 or TRBV6-3 to TRBJ2-1; TRBD2 matches 7 bases. Trimming cost V 5 bases and J 3 bases; bases outside gene matches: 4. CDR1 MNHEY and CDR2 SVGEGT come from the germline V gene. The CDR3 runs 14 residues.